This TCR beta chain came from a study of a mutant IDH1 vaccine in newly diagnosed glioma. With regard to this clone: The antigen is not known.

Germline trimming cut 4 bases from V and 5 bases from J; bases unmatched to any gene: 10. The CDR3 spans 16 residues. Germline loops: CDR1 SGHTA, CDR2 FQGNSA. This table comes from immunoSEQ multiplex PCR, and its TCRdb copy is limited to in-frame clones, with some not included. The sample consists of about 36,000 clones, 80% of them appearing once. The time point here: week 11, during vaccination. Every vaccination contained 300 ug of the mutant IDH1 20-mer peptide and was paired with topical imiquimod. The sequence came from a woman in her twenties or thirties with glioma. Some clones in this sample may be carry-over from other donors' samples. This specimen was peripheral blood mononuclear cells (PBMCs), taken from a glioma patient whose treatment included an IDH1 peptide vaccine. The rearrangement joins TRBV7-2 to TRBJ2-5, with 10 bases identical to TRBD2. CDR3 residues: CASSSKALAGVETQYF. The CDR3 nucleotides are TGTGCCAGCAGCTCAAAGGCCCTAGCGGGAGTGGAGACCCAGTACTTC.